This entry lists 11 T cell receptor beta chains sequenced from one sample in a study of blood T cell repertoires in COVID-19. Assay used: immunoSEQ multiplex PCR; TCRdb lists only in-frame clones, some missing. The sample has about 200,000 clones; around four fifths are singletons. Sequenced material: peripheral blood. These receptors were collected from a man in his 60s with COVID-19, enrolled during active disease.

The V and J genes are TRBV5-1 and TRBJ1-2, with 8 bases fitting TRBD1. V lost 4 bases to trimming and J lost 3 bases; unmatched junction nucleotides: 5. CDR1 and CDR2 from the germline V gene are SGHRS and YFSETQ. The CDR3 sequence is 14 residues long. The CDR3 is CASSPRTGHYGYTF. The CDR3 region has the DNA TGCGCCAGCAGCCCCCGGACAGGGCACTATGGCTACACCTTC.

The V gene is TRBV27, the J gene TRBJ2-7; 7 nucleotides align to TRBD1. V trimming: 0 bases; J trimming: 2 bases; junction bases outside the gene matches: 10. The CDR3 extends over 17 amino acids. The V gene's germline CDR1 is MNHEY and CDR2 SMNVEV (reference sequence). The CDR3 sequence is CASSLSIGSGGPYEQYF. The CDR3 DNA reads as TGTGCCAGCAGTTTATCGATAGGCTCAGGGGGACCCTACGAGCAGTACTTC.

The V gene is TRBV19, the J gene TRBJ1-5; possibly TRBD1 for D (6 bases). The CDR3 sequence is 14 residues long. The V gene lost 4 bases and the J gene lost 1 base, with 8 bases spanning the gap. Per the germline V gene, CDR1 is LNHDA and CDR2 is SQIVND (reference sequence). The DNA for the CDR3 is TGTGCCAGTAGTAGGACAGTGAGCAATCAGCCCCAGCATTTT. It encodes CASSRTVSNQPQHF. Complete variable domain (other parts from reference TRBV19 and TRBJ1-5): DGGITQSPKYLFRKEGQNVTLSCEQNLNHDAMYWYRQDPGQGLRLIYYSQIVNDFQKGDIAEGYSVSREKKESFPLTVTSAQKNPTAFYLCASSRTVSNQPQHFGDGTRLSIL.

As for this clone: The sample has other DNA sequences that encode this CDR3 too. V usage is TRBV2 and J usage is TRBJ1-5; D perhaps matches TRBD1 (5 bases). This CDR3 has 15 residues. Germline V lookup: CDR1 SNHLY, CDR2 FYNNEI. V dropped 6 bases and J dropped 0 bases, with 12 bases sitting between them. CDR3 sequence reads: CASSGTGFSNQPQHF. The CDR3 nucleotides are TGTGCCAGCAGCGGAACAGGTTTTAGCAATCAGCCCCAGCATTTT.

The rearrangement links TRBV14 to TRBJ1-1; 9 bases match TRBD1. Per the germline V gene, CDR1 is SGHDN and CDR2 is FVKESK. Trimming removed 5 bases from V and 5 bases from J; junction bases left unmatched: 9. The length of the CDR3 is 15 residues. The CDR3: CASSITGTGLTEAFF. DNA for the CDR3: TGTGCCAGCAGCATAACGGGGACAGGGCTAACTGAAGCTTTCTTT.

The CDR3 DNA reads TGTGCCATCAGGCGGACAGCGAGCTCTGGAAACACCATATATTTT. Amino acid sequence: CAIRRTASSGNTIYF. V gene TRBV10-3 combines with J gene TRBJ1-3; D is perhaps TRBD1 (6 bases). From germline, CDR1 is ENHRY and CDR2 SYGVKD. This CDR3 has 15 amino acids. V shed 6 bases and J shed 0 bases, with 12 bases lying between them.

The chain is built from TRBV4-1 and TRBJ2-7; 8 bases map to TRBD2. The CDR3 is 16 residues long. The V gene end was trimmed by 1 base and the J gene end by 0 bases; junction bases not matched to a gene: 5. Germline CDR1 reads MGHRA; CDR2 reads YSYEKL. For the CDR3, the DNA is TGCGCCAGCAGCCAAGCTCAGCGGGAGTACTCCTACGAGCAGTACTTC. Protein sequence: CASSQAQREYSYEQYF.

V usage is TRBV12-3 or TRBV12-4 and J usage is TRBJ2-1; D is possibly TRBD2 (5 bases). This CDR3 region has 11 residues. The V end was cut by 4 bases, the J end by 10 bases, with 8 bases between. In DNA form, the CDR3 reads TGTGCCAGCAGTTATCCGGGGGAGCAGTTCTTC. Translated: CASSYPGEQFF.

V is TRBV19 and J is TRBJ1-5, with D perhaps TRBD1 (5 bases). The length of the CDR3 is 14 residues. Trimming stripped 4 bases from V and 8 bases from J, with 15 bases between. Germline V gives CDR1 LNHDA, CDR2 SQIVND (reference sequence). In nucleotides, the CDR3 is TGTGCCAGTAGTAACAGGAGAGGCTGGGAGCCCCAGCATTTT. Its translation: CASSNRRGWEPQHF.

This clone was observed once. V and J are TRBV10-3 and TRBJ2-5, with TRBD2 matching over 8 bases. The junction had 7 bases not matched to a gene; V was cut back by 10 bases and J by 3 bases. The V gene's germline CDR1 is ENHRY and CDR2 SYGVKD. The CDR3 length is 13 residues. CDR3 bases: TGTGCCACTACGGACGGGGGGGAAGAGACCCAGTACTTC. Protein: CATTDGGEETQYF.

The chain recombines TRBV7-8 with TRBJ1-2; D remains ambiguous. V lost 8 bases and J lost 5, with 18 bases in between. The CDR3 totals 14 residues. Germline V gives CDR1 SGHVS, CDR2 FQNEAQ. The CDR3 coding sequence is TGTGCCAGCGGCCGAGGCGAGTACTATTATGGCTACACCTTC. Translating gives CASGRGEYYYGYTF.